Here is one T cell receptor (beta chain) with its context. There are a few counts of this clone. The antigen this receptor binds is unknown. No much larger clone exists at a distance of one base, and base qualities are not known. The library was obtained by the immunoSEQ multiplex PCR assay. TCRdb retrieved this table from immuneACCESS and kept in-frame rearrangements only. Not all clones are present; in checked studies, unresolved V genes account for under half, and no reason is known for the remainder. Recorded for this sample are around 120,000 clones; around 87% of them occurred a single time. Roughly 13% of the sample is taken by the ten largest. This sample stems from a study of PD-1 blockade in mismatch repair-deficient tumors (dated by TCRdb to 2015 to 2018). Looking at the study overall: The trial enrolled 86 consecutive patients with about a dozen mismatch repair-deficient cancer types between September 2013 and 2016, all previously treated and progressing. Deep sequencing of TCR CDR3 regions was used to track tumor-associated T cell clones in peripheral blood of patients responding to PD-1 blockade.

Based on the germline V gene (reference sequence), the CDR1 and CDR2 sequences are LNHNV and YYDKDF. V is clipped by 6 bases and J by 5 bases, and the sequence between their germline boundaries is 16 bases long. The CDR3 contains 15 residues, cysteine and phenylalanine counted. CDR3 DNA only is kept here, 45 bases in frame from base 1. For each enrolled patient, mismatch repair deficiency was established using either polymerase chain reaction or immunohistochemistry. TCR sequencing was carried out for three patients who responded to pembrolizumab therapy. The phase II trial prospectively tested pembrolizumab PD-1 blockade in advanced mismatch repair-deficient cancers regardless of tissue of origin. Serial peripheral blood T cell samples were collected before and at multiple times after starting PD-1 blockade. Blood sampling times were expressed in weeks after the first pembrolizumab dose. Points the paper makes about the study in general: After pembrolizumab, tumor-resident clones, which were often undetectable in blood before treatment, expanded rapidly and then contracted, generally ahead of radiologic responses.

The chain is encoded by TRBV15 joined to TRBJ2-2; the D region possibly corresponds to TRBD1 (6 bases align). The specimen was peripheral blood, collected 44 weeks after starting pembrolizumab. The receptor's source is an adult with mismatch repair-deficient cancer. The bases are TGTGCCACCAGATGGGCGCAGGGGCCAACCGGGGAGCTGTTTTTT. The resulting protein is CATRWAQGPTGELFF.